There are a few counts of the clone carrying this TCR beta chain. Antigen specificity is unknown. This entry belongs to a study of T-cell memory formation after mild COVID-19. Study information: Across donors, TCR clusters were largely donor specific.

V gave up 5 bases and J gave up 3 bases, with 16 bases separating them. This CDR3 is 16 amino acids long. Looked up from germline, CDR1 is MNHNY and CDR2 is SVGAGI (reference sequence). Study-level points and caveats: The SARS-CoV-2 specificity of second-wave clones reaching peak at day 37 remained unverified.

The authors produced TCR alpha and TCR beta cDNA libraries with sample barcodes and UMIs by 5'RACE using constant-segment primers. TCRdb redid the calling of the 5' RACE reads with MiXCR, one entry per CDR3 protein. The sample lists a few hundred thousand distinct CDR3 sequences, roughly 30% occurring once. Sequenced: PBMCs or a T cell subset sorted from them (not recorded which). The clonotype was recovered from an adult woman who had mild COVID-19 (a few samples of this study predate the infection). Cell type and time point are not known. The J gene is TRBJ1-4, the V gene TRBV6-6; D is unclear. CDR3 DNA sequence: TGTGCCAGCAGTCCGATCGTTGGTCAACCTAATGAAAAACTGTTTTTT. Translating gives CASSPIVGQPNEKLFF.